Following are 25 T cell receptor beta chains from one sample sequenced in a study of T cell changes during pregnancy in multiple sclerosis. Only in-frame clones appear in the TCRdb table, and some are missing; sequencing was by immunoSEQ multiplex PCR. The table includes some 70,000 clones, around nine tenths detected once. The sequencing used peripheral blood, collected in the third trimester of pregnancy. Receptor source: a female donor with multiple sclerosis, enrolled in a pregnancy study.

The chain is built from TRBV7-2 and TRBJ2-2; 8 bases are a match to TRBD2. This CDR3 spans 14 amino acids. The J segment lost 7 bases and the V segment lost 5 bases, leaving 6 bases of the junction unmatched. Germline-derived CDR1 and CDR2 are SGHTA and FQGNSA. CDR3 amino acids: CASSLGLANGELFF. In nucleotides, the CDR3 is TGTGCCAGCAGCCTCGGACTAGCCAACGGGGAGCTGTTTTTT.

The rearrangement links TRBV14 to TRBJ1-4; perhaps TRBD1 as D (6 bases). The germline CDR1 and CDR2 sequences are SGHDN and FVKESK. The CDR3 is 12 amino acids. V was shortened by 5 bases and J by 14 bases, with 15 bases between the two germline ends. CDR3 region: CASSYTRTVLFF. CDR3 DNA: TGTGCCAGCAGCTACACTCGGACAGTCCTGTTTTTT.

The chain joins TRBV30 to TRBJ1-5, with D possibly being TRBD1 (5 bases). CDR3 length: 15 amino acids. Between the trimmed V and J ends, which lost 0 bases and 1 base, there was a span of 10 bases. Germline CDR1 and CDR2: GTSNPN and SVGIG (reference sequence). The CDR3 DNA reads TGTGCCTGGAGTGTTGGACGGACAAGCAATCAGCCCCAGCATTTT. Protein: CAWSVGRTSNQPQHF.

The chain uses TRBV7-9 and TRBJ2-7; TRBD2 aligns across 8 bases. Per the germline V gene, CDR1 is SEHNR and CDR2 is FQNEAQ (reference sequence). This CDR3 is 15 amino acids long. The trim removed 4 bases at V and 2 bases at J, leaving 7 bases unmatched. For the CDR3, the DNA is TGTGCCAGCAGCTCCCACGGGGGGGTTACCTACGAGCAGTACTTC. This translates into CASSSHGGVTYEQYF.

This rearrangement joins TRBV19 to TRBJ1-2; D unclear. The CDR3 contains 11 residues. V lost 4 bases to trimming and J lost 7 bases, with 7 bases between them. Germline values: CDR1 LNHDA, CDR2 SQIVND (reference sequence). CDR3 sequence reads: CASSSFRGYTF. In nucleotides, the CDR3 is TGTGCCAGTAGTAGTTTCCGTGGCTACACCTTC.

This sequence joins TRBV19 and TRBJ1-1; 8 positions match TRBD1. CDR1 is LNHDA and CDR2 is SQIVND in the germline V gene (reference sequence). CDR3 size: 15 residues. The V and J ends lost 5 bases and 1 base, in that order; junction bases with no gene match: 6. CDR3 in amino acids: CASSVAGTGNTEAFF. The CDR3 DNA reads TGTGCCAGTAGTGTTGCGGGGACAGGGAACACTGAAGCTTTCTTT. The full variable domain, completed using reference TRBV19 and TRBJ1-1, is DGGITQSPKYLFRKEGQNVTLSCEQNLNHDAMYWYRQDPGQGLRLIYYSQIVNDFQKGDIAEGYSVSREKKESFPLTVTSAQKNPTAFYLCASSVAGTGNTEAFFGQGTRLTVV.

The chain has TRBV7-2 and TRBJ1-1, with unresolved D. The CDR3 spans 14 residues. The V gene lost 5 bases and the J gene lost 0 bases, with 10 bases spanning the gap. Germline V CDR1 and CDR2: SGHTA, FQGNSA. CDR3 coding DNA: TGTGCCAGCAGCCTGAAAGCCATGAACACTGAAGCTTTCTTT. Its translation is CASSLKAMNTEAFF.

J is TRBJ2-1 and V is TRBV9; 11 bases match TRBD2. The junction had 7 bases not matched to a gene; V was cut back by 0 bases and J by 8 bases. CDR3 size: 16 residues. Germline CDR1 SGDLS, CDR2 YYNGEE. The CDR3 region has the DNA TGTGCCAGCAGCGTAGGGTTAGCGGGGGGGCTGCATGAGCAGTTCTTC. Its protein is CASSVGLAGGLHEQFF. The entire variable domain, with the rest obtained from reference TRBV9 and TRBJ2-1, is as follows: DSGVTQTPKHLITATGQRVTLRCSPRSGDLSVYWYQQSLDQGLQFLIQYYNGEERAKGNILERFSAQQFPDLHSELNLSSLELGDSALYFCASSVGLAGGLHEQFFGPGTRLTVL.

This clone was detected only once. The CDR3: CASQQGRENTIYF. CDR3 nucleotides: TGTGCCAGTCAACAGGGTAGAGAAAACACCATATATTTT. The genes are TRBV19 and TRBJ1-3; tentative D call: TRBD1 (6 bases). CDR3 length equals 13 residues. Germline CDR1 reads LNHDA; CDR2 reads SQIVND (reference sequence). V was shortened by 8 bases and J by 6 bases, with 14 bases between the two germline ends.

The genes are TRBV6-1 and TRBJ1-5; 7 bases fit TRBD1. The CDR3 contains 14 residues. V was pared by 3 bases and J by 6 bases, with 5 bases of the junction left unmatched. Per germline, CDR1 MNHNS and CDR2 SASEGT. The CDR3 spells CASSDYRGVQPQHF. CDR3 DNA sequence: TGTGCCAGCAGTGATTACAGGGGAGTTCAGCCCCAGCATTTT.

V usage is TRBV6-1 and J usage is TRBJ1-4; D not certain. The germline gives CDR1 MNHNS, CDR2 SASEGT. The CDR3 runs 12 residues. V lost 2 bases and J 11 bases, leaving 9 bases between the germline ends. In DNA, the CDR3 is TGTGCCAGCAGTGAATTGGGCGGGAAACTGTTTTTT. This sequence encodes CASSELGGKLFF.

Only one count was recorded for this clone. For the CDR3, the DNA is TGTGCCAGCAGTGAAGTTCCGACAGCCGGGGGCTACACCTTC. This encodes CASSEVPTAGGYTF. The chain has TRBV6-1 and TRBJ1-2; D may be TRBD1 (5 bases). The germline CDR1 and CDR2 sequences are MNHNS and SASEGT. This CDR3 contains 14 residues. V was trimmed by 1 base and J by 8 bases, leaving 14 bases between them.

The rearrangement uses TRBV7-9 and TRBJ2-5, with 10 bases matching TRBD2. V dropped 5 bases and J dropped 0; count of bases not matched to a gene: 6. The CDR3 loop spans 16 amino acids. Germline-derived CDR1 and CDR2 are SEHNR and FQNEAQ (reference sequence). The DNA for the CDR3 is TGTGCCAGCAGCACCGGGACTAGCGAGTACCAAGAGACCCAGTACTTC. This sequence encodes CASSTGTSEYQETQYF.

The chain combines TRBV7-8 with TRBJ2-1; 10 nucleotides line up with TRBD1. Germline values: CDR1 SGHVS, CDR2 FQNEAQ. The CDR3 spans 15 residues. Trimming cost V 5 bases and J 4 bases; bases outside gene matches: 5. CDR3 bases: TGTGCCAGCAGCCCTGGACAGGGGGGATACAATGAGCAGTTCTTC. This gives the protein CASSPGQGGYNEQFF. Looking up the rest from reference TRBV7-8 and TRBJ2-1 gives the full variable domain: GAGVSQSPRYKVAKRGQDVALRCDPISGHVSLFWYQQALGQGPEFLTYFQNEAQLDKSGLPSDRFFAERPEGSVSTLKIQRTQQEDSAVYLCASSPGQGGYNEQFFGPGTRLTVL.

CDR3 nucleotide sequence: TGTGCCAGCAGCTTGGTCAGGGCCTACACCTTC. Translation: CASSLVRAYTF. The chain is built from TRBV5-8 and TRBJ1-2; D perhaps matches TRBD1 (5 bases). This CDR3 has 11 amino acids. V was cut by 0 bases and J by 10 bases, with 7 bases left in between. Germline V gene data show CDR1 as SGHTS and CDR2 as YDEGEE.

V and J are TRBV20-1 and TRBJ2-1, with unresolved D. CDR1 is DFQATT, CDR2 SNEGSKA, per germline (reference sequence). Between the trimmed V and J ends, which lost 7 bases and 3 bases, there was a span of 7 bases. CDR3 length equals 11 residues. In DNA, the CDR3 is TGCAGTGTTGTCTACTACAATGAGCAGTTCTTC. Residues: CSVVYYNEQFF.

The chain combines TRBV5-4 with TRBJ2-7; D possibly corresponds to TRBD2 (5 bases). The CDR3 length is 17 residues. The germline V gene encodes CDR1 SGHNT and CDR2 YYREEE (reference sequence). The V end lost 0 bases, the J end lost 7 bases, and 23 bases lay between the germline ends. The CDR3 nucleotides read TGTGCCAGCAGCTTGGGAGGGCTCGGCGCCGGAGCTGTGGAGCAGTACTTC. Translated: CASSLGGLGAGAVEQYF.

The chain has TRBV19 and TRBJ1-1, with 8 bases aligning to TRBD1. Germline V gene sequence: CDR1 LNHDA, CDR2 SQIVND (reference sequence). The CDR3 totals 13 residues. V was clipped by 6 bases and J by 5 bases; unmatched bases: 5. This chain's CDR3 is CASRIDRGTEAFF. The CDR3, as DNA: TGTGCCAGTAGGATCGACAGGGGTACTGAAGCTTTCTTT.

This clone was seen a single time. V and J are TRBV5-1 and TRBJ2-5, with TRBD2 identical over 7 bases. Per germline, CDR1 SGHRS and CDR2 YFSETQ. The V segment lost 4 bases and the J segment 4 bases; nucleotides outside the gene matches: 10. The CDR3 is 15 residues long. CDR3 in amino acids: CASSQTRGVGETQYF. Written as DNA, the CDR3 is TGCGCCAGCAGCCAAACCCGGGGGGTCGGAGAGACCCAGTACTTC.

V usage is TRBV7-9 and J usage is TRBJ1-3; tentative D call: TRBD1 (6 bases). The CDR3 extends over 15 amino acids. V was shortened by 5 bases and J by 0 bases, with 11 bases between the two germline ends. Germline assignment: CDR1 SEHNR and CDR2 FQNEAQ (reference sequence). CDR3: CASSPGQPSGNTIYF. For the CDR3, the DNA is TGTGCCAGCAGCCCAGGACAGCCCTCTGGAAACACCATATATTTT.

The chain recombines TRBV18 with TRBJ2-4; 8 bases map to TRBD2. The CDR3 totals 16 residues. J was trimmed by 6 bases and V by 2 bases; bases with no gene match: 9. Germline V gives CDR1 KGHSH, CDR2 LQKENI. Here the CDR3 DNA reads TGTGCCAGCTCACCAGGGAGTAGCGGGAATTCAAACATTCAGTACTTC. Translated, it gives CASSPGSSGNSNIQYF.

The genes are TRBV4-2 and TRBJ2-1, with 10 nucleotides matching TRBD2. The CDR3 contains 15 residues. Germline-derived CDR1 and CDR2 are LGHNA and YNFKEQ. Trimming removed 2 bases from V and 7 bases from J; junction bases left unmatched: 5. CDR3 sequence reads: CASSQRGLATNEQFF. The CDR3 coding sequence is TGTGCCAGCAGCCAAAGGGGACTAGCGACGAATGAGCAGTTCTTC.

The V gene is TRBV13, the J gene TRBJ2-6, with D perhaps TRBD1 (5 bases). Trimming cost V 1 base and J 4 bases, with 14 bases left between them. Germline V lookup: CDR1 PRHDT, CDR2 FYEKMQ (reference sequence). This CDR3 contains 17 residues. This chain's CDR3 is CASSLAGRVGGANVLTF. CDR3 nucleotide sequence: TGTGCCAGCAGCTTAGCGGGCAGGGTCGGCGGGGCCAACGTCCTGACTTTC. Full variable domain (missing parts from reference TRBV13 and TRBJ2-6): AAGVIQSPRHLIKEKRETATLKCYPIPRHDTVYWYQQGPGQDPQFLISFYEKMQSDKGSIPDRFSAQQFSDYHSELNMSSLELGDSALYFCASSLAGRVGGANVLTFGAGSRLTVL.

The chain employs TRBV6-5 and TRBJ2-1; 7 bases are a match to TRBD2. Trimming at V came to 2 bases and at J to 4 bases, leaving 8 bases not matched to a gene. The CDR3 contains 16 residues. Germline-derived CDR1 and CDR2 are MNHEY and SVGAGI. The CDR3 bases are TGTGCCAGCAGTTACGGTTTTGGCGGGGGTTACAATGAGCAGTTCTTC. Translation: CASSYGFGGGYNEQFF.

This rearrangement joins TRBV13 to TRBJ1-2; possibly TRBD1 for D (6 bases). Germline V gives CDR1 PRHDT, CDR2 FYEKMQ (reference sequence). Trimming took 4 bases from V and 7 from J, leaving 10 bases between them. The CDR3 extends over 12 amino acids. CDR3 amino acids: CASSSARGGYTF. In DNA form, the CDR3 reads TGTGCCAGCAGCTCCGCCAGGGGTGGCTACACCTTC.